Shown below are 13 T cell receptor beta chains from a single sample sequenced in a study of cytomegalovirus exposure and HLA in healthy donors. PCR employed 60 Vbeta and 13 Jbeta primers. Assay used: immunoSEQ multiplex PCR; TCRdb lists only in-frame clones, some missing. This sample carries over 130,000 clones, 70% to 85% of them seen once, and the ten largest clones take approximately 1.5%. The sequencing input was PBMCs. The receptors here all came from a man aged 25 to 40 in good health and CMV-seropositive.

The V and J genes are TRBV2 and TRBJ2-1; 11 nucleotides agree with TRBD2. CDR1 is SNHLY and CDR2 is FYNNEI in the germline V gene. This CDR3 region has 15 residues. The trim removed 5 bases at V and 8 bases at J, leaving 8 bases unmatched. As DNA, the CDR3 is TGTGCCAGCAGTTTTAGCGGGGGGGCTATCGATGAGCAGTTCTTC. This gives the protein CASSFSGGAIDEQFF.

Written as DNA, the CDR3 is TGTGCCAGCAGCCCCGGGAGCACAGATACGCAGTATTTT. This translates into CASSPGSTDTQYF. V gene TRBV7-9 combines with J gene TRBJ2-3; D is unclear. The CDR3 has 13 amino acids. Germline V gene sequence: CDR1 SEHNR, CDR2 FQNEAQ (reference sequence). Trimming pared 5 bases from V and 0 bases from J, leaving 6 bases between. Filled out from reference TRBV7-9 and TRBJ2-3, the complete variable domain reads DTGVSQNPRHKITKRGQNVTFRCDPISEHNRLYWYRQTLGQGPEFLTYFQNEAQLEKSRLLSDRFSAERPKGSFSTLEIQRTEQGDSAMYLCASSPGSTDTQYFGPGTRLTVL.

The CDR3 loop is CASSLASSGGAAEQFF. CDR3 DNA sequence: TGTGCCAGCAGCTTGGCTTCTAGCGGGGGGGCCGCTGAGCAGTTCTTC. This rearrangement joins TRBV5-4 to TRBJ2-1; the match to TRBD2 covers 12 bases. The CDR3 spans 16 residues. Trimming at V came to 0 bases and at J to 9 bases, leaving 7 bases not matched to a gene. CDR1 is SGHNT, CDR2 YYREEE, per germline (reference sequence). Full variable domain (rest looked up from reference TRBV5-4 and TRBJ2-1): ETGVTQSPTHLIKTRGQQVTLRCSSQSGHNTVSWYQQALGQGPQFIFQYYREEENGRGNFPPRFSGLQFPNYSSELNVNALELDDSALYLCASSLASSGGAAEQFFGPGTRLTVL.

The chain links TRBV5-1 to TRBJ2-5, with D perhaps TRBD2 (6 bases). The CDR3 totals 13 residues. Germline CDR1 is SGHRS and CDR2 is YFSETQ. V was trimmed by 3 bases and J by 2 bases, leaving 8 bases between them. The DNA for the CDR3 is TGCGCCAGCAGCTCCGGGACTCAAGAGACCCAGTACTTC. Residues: CASSSGTQETQYF.

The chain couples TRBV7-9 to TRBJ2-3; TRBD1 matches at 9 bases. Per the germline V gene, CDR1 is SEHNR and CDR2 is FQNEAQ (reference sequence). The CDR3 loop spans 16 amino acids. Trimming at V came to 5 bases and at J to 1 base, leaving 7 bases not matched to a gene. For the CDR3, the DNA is TGTGCCAGCAGCCCCCCCGGGACAGGGCGCACAGATACGCAGTATTTT. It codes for CASSPPGTGRTDTQYF. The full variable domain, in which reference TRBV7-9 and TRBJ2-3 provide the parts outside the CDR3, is DTGVSQNPRHKITKRGQNVTFRCDPISEHNRLYWYRQTLGQGPEFLTYFQNEAQLEKSRLLSDRFSAERPKGSFSTLEIQRTEQGDSAMYLCASSPPGTGRTDTQYFGPGTRLTVL.

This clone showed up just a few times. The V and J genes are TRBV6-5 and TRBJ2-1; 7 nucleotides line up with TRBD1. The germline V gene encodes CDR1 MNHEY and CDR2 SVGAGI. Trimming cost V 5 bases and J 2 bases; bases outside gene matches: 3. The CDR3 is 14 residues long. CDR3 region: CASSTGAAYNEQFF. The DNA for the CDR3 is TGTGCCAGCAGTACAGGGGCGGCCTACAATGAGCAGTTCTTC.

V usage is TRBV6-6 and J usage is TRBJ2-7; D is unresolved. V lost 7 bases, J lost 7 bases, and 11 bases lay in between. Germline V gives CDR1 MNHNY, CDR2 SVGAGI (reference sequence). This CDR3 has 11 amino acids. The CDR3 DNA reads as TGTGCCAGCACTGAGCTCGGTGAGCAGTACTTC. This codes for CASTELGEQYF.

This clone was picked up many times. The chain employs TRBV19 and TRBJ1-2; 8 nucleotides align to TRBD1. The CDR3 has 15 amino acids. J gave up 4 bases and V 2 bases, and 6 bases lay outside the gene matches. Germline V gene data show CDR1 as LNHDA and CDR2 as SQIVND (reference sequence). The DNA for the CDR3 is TGTGCCAGTAGTATATTTCGGGACAGGACCTATGGCTACACCTTC. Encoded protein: CASSIFRDRTYGYTF. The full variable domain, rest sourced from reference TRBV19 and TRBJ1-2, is DGGITQSPKYLFRKEGQNVTLSCEQNLNHDAMYWYRQDPGQGLRLIYYSQIVNDFQKGDIAEGYSVSREKKESFPLTVTSAQKNPTAFYLCASSIFRDRTYGYTFGSGTRLTVV.

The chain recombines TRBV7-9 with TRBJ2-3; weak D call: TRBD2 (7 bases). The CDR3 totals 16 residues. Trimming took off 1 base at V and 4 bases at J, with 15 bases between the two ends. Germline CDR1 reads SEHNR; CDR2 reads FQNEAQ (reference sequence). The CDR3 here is CASSLEGGAPSDTQYF. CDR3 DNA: TGTGCCAGCAGCTTAGAAGGGGGGGCGCCATCAGATACGCAGTATTTT.

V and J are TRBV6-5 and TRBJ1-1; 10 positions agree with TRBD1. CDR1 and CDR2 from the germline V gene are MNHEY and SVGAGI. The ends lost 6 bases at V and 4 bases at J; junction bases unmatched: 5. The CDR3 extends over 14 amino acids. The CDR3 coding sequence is TGTGCCAGCAGGGGGACAGGGGAAGGCACTGAAGCTTTCTTT. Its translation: CASRGTGEGTEAFF.

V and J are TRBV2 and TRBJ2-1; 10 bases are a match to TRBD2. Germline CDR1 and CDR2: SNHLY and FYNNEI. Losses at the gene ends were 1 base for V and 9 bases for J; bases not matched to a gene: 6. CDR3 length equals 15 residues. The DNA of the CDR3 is TGTGCCAGCAGTGAAGAACTAGCGGGGACTACTGAGCAGTTCTTC. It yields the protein CASSEELAGTTEQFF.

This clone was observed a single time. The CDR3, as DNA: TGCGCCAGCAGCTTCTTAGCGGGGGGGCCGAGGAATGAGCAGTTCTTC. As protein: CASSFLAGGPRNEQFF. The chain is built from TRBV5-1 and TRBJ2-1, with TRBD2 matching over 11 bases. The germline gives CDR1 SGHRS, CDR2 YFSETQ. The V segment lost 2 bases and the J segment 7 bases; nucleotides outside the gene matches: 8. The CDR3 contains 16 residues.

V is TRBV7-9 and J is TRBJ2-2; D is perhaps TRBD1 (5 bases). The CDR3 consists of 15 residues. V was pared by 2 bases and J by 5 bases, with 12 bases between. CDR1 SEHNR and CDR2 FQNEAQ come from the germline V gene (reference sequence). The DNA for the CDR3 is TGTGCCAGCAGCTTAATAGGGGCGGAGACCGGGGAGCTGTTTTTT. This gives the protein CASSLIGAETGELFF.